These T cell receptor beta chains were read from a single sample in a study of CD8 T cells in Susac syndrome. TCRdb reanalysed the immunoSEQ multiplex PCR reads using MiXCR and keeps one entry per CDR3 protein. Seen here are over 350,000 distinct CDR3 sequences, approximately 89% observed once, and the top ten hold 0.12%. Sequencing was carried out using CD8+ T cells from PBMCs. All receptors derive from a human donor with multiple sclerosis. The CDR3 runs from the conserved cysteine through the conserved F or W. A D gene is named only where the DNA matches it firmly. Clone size, where shown, is once, few, many, or a class for clones that have expanded.

j_call clone_size d_call v_call cdr3_aa cdr3_nt
TRBJ2-3 NA TRBD2 TRBV9 CASSPSPVSGSFLVTDTQYF TGTGCCAGCAGCCCGTCGCCTGTCAGCGGGAGTTTTTTGGTAACAGATACGCAGTATTTT
TRBJ1-2 NA NA TRBV30 CAWSRDHGGLPGYTF TGTGCCTGGAGTAGGGACCACGGGGGATTGCCTGGCTACACCTTC
TRBJ1-4 NA NA TRBV4-1 CASSQDRADDEKLFF TGCGCCAGCAGCCAAGATCGGGCGGACGATGAAAAACTGTTTTTT
TRBJ2-3 NA NA TRBV5-6 CASSFFYYLGTDTQYF TGTGCCAGCAGCTTTTTCTACTATTTAGGTACAGATACGCAGTATTTT
TRBJ2-3 NA NA TRBV7-6 CASSLSRTAPIDDTQYF TGTGCCAGCAGCCTAAGCCGGACAGCCCCCATTGACGATACGCAGTATTTT
TRBJ1-1 NA NA TRBV30 CAWSVMGASEAFF TGTGCCTGGAGTGTAATGGGGGCTTCTGAAGCTTTCTTT
TRBJ1-1 NA NA TRBV12-3/TRBV12-4 CASTTQQVPSTEAFF TGTGCCAGCACGACACAACAAGTGCCCTCCACTGAAGCTTTCTTT
TRBJ2-7 NA TRBD1 TRBV29-1 CSVGGSGQGYEQYF TGCAGCGTTGGCGGAAGCGGACAGGGCTACGAGCAGTACTTC
TRBJ1-1 NA NA TRBV5-1 CASSETPNTEAFF TGCGCCAGCAGCGAAACTCCGAACACTGAAGCTTTCTTT
TRBJ2-1 NA TRBD1 TRBV6-1 CASSDPGTALYNEQFF TGTGCCAGCAGTGACCCCGGGACAGCTCTTTACAATGAGCAGTTCTTC
TRBJ2-7 once TRBD1 TRBV11-2 CASNWWGTEGREQYF TGTGCCAGCAACTGGTGGGGGACAGAAGGTCGCGAGCAGTACTTC
TRBJ2-5 once NA TRBV5-5 CASSPRLGETQYF TGTGCCAGCAGCCCTCGGTTGGGAGAGACCCAGTACTTC
TRBJ2-7 NA NA TRBV10-3 CAISERVYYEQYF TGTGCCATCAGTGAAAGGGTTTACTACGAGCAGTACTTC
TRBJ2-3 NA NA TRBV3-1 CASSQEGSIGQYF TGTGCCAGCAGCCAAGAGGGCAGCATCGGGCAGTATTTT
TRBJ1-5 once TRBD1 TRBV2 CASSTGTANQPQHF TGTGCCAGCAGTACCGGGACAGCAAATCAGCCCCAGCATTTT
TRBJ2-2 few TRBD2 TRBV10-3 CAIRRTSNVGELFF TGTGCCATCAGGCGGACTAGTAATGTCGGGGAGCTGTTTTTT
TRBJ1-1 NA NA TRBV3-1 CASSQDFMRHTEAFF TGTGCCAGCAGCCAAGACTTTATGAGGCACACTGAAGCTTTCTTT
TRBJ1-1 NA NA TRBV18 CASSPPTGLLRAFF TGTGCCAGCTCACCACCGACAGGTCTTTTACGGGCTTTCTTT
TRBJ2-3 NA NA TRBV29-1 CSVFNFNTDTQYF TGCAGCGTTTTTAACTTCAACACAGATACGCAGTATTTT
TRBJ1-5 once NA TRBV7-6 CASSLAGAGYQPQHF TGTGCCAGCAGCTTAGCGGGGGCAGGGTATCAGCCCCAGCATTTT
TRBJ2-3 NA NA TRBV6-1 CASSGSVDLWMQGSPDTQYF TGTGCCAGCAGTGGGTCAGTGGACCTTTGGATGCAGGGGAGCCCAGATACGCAGTATTTT
TRBJ2-1 NA NA TRBV20-1 CSARESGLHNEQFF TGCAGTGCTAGAGAATCTGGTTTACACAATGAGCAGTTCTTC
TRBJ2-2 few NA TRBV5-4 CASSLQGIGELFF TGTGCCAGCAGCTTACAGGGTATCGGGGAGCTGTTTTTT
TRBJ2-7 NA NA TRBV12-3/TRBV12-4 CASSLWSGRNSYEQYF TGTGCCAGCAGTTTGTGGTCGGGACGGAATTCCTACGAGCAGTACTTC
TRBJ2-2 NA NA TRBV6-1 CASTNPGELFF TGTGCCAGTACTAACCCGGGAGAGCTGTTTTTT
TRBJ2-2 few NA TRBV9 CASSEVNTGELFF TGTGCCAGCAGCGAGGTGAACACCGGGGAGCTGTTTTTT
TRBJ1-2 NA NA TRBV12-3/TRBV12-4 CASFKNGRDGYTF TGTGCCAGCTTCAAAAACGGAAGGGACGGCTACACCTTC
TRBJ1-2 NA NA TRBV27 CASGQFRGGRIISAYGYTF TGTGCCAGCGGACAGTTCCGTGGAGGACGGATCATCTCTGCCTATGGCTACACCTTC
TRBJ2-1 NA TRBD1 TRBV20-1 CSARVIGQAYNEQFF TGCAGTGCTAGAGTAATAGGACAGGCCTACAATGAGCAGTTCTTC